This TCR beta chain was recovered during a study of blood T cell repertoires in acute mononucleosis (dated by TCRdb to 2018 to 2021). For the study in its entirety: To capture the primary response, acute-phase samples were obtained within 2 weeks of when symptoms began. During acute infection, about 2.1% and 1.1% of blood CD8 T cells were made up of mean YVL-BR-specific and GLC-BM-specific cells, respectively. The mean EBV load in blood was roughly 3.7 log10 genome copies per million B cells during acute infection, compared with 2.6 at convalescence. Paper-wide results and their limitations: Although only approximately 8.4% of unique acute clonotypes carried over into convalescence, these persisting clonotypes made up most of the response, and the remainder were seemingly replaced by new, diverse de novo clonotypes. Low acute-to-convalescent clonotype overlap might partly reflect sampling error, because only a fraction of each donor's blood was analyzed. GLC-BM selection appeared to involve both chains, including public TCRbeta motifs on BV14-BJ2 and BV20-BJ1 alongside a TCRalpha motif on AV5-AJ31. With just a few donors in the cohort, the group averages were based on very few individuals.

Concerning this clone itself: No clone much larger than this one lies a single base away; base qualities are absent.

Counted from cysteine to phenylalanine, this CDR3 has 17 amino acids. Just the 51-base CDR3 DNA is kept, in frame starting at base 1. Trimming accounts for 10 bases at V and 5 bases at J, while the number of junction bases matched to no gene is 21. In the germline V gene, CDR1 corresponds to SGDLS and CDR2 to YYNGEE. Total RNA from at least 8,000 sorted tetramer+ CD8 T cells was reverse transcribed into cDNA for TCR profiling. PCR with primers that anneal to V and J regions amplified CDR3 regions and added unique molecular identifiers to track templates. The immunoSEQ platform, including its sequencing and error-correction standards, was used to profile TCRalpha and TCRbeta chains. Regarding the original processing steps: Clonal copy numbers were corrected for sequencing and PCR errors, and CDR3s were defined per IMGT conventions. Analysis was restricted to productive rearrangements and was performed with immunoSEQ Analyzer versions 2.0 and 3.0, and gene-pairing frequencies were further processed in Microsoft Excel. V-J pairings were visualized as Circos plots, and CDR3 motifs were found with MEME plus a custom motifSearch program. The probability of generation of TCR sequences was calculated using the OLGA algorithm. Clonotypes found at both visits were termed persistent, clonotypes found only in the acute phase were termed nonpersistent, and clonotypes found only at convalescence were termed de novo. Any amino acid clonotype used by more than one donor was defined as a public TCR. The immuneACCESS repertoire file appears here via TCRdb, limited to in-frame rearrangements. These files lack a portion of the clones; in checked studies, under half of the deficit traces to unresolved V genes, and the cause of the others is not known. The V and J calls and the clone size are those of that table, but D and trimming were determined from the DNA. Present in this sample are 2,000 to 2,500 clones, approximately 71% of which were seen just once. 40% to 65% of the sample belongs to the ten largest clones.

The sample's time point label, decoded: acute infectious mononucleosis, at clinical presentation within 2 weeks of symptom onset (visit 1). Over primary infection, the study followed CD8 T cell responses to two immunodominant EBV epitopes: BRLF1 109 (YVL-BR) and BMLF1 280 (GLC-BM). A positive serum heterophile antibody test together with EBV viral capsid antigen-specific IgM pointed to primary EBV infection. Magnetic positive selection (MACS) was first used to enrich total CD8 T cells from PBMCs. A FACSAria III was used to sort live CD3+ CD8+ tetramer+ cells to a purity above 90%. A PE-conjugated tetramer loaded with the BMLF1 280-288 peptide was used to sort the cells. TCR repertoires of EBV epitope-specific CD8 T cells were deep-sequenced directly ex vivo after tetramer sorting, at acute infection and at convalescence. A few people aged about 18 to 30 with clinical acute infectious mononucleosis and laboratory evidence of primary EBV infection were used as donors. Heparinized peripheral blood was drawn at clinical presentation with mononucleosis symptoms and was drawn again about 6 months later. Ficoll-Paque density gradient centrifugation was used to isolate PBMCs.

Here the chain combines TRBV9 and TRBJ2-5, with 9 bases matching TRBD2. The material was EBV GLC epitope tetramer+ CD8+ T cells sorted from PBMCs, obtained during acute infectious mononucleosis. The sample's cell subset or site label is to be understood as: CD8 T cells binding tetramer with EBV BMLF1 280-288 peptide (GLC-BM). The origin of this receptor is a woman between 18 and 29 years old with infectious mononucleosis caused by EBV. The bases read TGTGCCCGCCGCGTAGGCCAACAAGCGGGGGGAGGGGAGACCCAGTACTTC. Translation gives CARRVGQQAGGGETQYF.